Each of the 19 T cell receptor beta chains below was sequenced from the same sample in a study of T-cell memory formation after mild COVID-19. A single record per CDR3 protein comes from TCRdb applying MiXCR to the 5' RACE reads. The sample has 530,000 or so distinct CDR3 sequences; around 15% are singletons. Sequenced sample: PBMCs or a T cell subset sorted from them (not recorded which). The receptors here all came from an adult woman who had mild COVID-19 (a few samples of this study predate the infection). Cell type and time point are not known.

The genes are TRBV4-2 and TRBJ2-7; TRBD2 agrees at 7 bases. Trimming took 3 bases from V and 2 from J; bases not matched to a gene: 7. This CDR3 has 15 amino acids. Germline lookup yields CDR1 LGHNA and CDR2 YNFKEQ. For the CDR3, the DNA is TGTGCCAGCAGCCACCCTAGCGGAGGGACCTACGAGCAGTACTTC. Translating it yields CASSHPSGGTYEQYF.

This clonotype has just a few counts. The J gene is TRBJ2-7, the V gene TRBV27; 7 bases agree with TRBD1. Germline V gene lookup returns CDR1 MNHEY and CDR2 SMNVEV (reference sequence). The CDR3 totals 15 residues. The V gene end was trimmed by 7 bases and the J gene end by 0 bases; junction bases not matched to a gene: 9. The CDR3 coding sequence is TGTGCCAGCATCACCCGGACAGGAGGCTCCTACGAGCAGTACTTC. Its translation: CASITRTGGSYEQYF.

This clonotype was observed at least ten times. The gene calls are TRBV10-3 and TRBJ1-1, with 8 bases identical to TRBD1. CDR3 length: 13 amino acids. V shed 3 bases, J shed 4 bases, and the junction held 1 base outside the gene matches. The germline CDR1 and CDR2 sequences are ENHRY and SYGVKD. The DNA of the CDR3 is TGTGCCATCAGTGAAACAGGGGGCACTGAAGCTTTCTTT. Its protein is CAISETGGTEAFF.

This clonotype has only a few counts. The chain carries TRBV18 and TRBJ2-7; weak D call: TRBD1 (6 bases). CDR3 length: 13 amino acids. The germline V gene encodes CDR1 KGHSH and CDR2 LQKENI. Trimming shortened V by 5 bases and J by 3 bases, and 11 bases separated the two germline ends. CDR3 protein: CASSRDTVYEQYF. The CDR3 DNA reads as TGTGCCAGCTCAAGGGACACCGTCTACGAGCAGTACTTC.

This clonotype was observed a handful of times. V is TRBV5-1 and J is TRBJ2-1; D remains unclear. The germline V and J ends were trimmed by 1 base and 0 bases, with 8 bases remaining between them. The CDR3 length is 15 residues. Per the germline V gene, CDR1 is SGHRS and CDR2 is YFSETQ. The CDR3 loop is CASSLYESSYNEQFF. The CDR3 nucleotides are TGCGCCAGCAGCTTGTACGAGAGCTCCTACAATGAGCAGTTCTTC.

Comment on this clonotype: Relative to the germline gene, one junction end is altered; a read error may explain this. The V call is TRBV20-1, the J call TRBJ1-1; TRBD1 is a possible D gene (5 bases). The germline CDR1 and CDR2 sequences are DFQATT and SNEGSKA (reference sequence). The CDR3 length is 9 residues. The CDR3 region is CSAGGSGIF. The CDR3, as DNA: TGCAGTGCTGGGGGGTCGGGGATCTTT.

The J gene is TRBJ2-2, the V gene TRBV19, with TRBD1 identical over 7 bases. Per germline, CDR1 LNHDA and CDR2 SQIVND (reference sequence). With 5 bases clipped from V and 0 bases from J, the junction kept 12 bases outside the gene matches. The CDR3 runs to 18 residues. As DNA, the CDR3 is TGTGCCAGTAGTTCAATCCTCTCAGGGGGTGCGAACACCGGGGAGCTGTTTTTT. Amino acid sequence: CASSSILSGGANTGELFF.

This chain uses TRBV7-2 with TRBJ2-2; D remains ambiguous. This CDR3 spans 16 amino acids. Germline lookup yields CDR1 SGHTA and CDR2 FQGNSA. V lost 1 base, J lost 0 bases, and 9 bases lay in between. CDR3 in DNA: TGTGCCAGCAGCTTAGTAAGGCTAGCGAACACCGGGGAGCTGTTTTTT. Translated: CASSLVRLANTGELFF.

The gene calls are TRBV7-9 and TRBJ2-1; D gene unclear. Between the trimmed V and J ends, which lost 5 bases and 12 bases, there was a span of 14 bases. The CDR3 extends over 12 amino acids. Per the germline V gene, CDR1 is SEHNR and CDR2 is FQNEAQ (reference sequence). CDR3 sequence reads: CASSLGWVGQFF. The DNA for the CDR3 is TGTGCCAGCAGCCTTGGGTGGGTAGGGCAGTTCTTC.

This clonotype showed up just a few times. This chain links TRBV11-2 with TRBJ2-3; 13 bases map to TRBD2. The CDR3 sequence is 17 residues long. Germline CDR1 is SGHAT and CDR2 is FQNNGV. V dropped 5 bases and J dropped 5; count of bases not matched to a gene: 10. The CDR3 DNA sequence: TGTGCCAGCAGCAGAGGGACTAGCGGGGCCAGGAGAGATACGCAGTATTTT. It encodes CASSRGTSGARRDTQYF.

The chain links TRBV4-1 to TRBJ2-4, with D tentatively TRBD2 (6 bases). V lost 6 bases, J lost 2 bases, and 11 bases lay in between. CDR1 MGHRA and CDR2 YSYEKL come from the germline V gene. The CDR3 has 14 amino acids. In DNA, the CDR3 is TGCGCCAGCAGAGGGGCGGGGACCAAAAACATTCAGTACTTC. Its protein product is CASRGAGTKNIQYF.

This clonotype was seen at least ten times. This sequence joins TRBV6-5 and TRBJ1-5; 8 positions agree with TRBD1. CDR1 is MNHEY and CDR2 is SVGAGI in the germline V gene. J was trimmed by 4 bases and V by 5 bases; bases with no gene match: 4. This CDR3 is 14 amino acids long. CDR3 in amino acids: CASSPGQVNQPQHF. The CDR3 region has the DNA TGTGCCAGCAGTCCGGGACAGGTGAATCAGCCCCAGCATTTT.

V and J are TRBV27 and TRBJ2-1; D may be TRBD2 (6 bases). Germline lookup yields CDR1 MNHEY and CDR2 SMNVEV (reference sequence). This CDR3 has 18 residues. The ends were cut back, 2 bases at V and 7 bases at J, with 24 bases in the middle. The CDR3 nucleotides read TGTGCCAGCAGTTTAGCAGCCGGTGGTAGCGGTCCTCGAAATGAGCAGTTCTTC. Protein sequence: CASSLAAGGSGPRNEQFF.

This chain uses TRBV7-2 with TRBJ2-2, with D maybe TRBD1 (5 bases). V was shortened by 6 bases and J by 1 base, with 12 bases between the two germline ends. The CDR3 contains 15 residues. Germline assignment: CDR1 SGHTA and CDR2 FQGNSA. The CDR3 nucleotides read TGTGCCAGCAGAGTGAATCAGGGGAACACCGGGGAGCTGTTTTTT. This codes for CASRVNQGNTGELFF.

The rearrangement joins TRBV12-3 or TRBV12-4 to TRBJ2-1; D is ambiguous. Trimming pared 4 bases from V and 9 bases from J, leaving 10 bases between. This CDR3 contains 12 residues. The CDR3 nucleotides read TGTGCCAGCAGTTCCCAGACACTTGAGCAGTTCTTC. It codes for CASSSQTLEQFF.

The rearrangement joins TRBV6-5 to TRBJ2-1; a possible D gene is TRBD2 (5 bases). The V gene's germline CDR1 is MNHEY and CDR2 SVGAGI. The CDR3 covers 14 residues. V was cut by 5 bases and J by 7 bases, with 15 bases left in between. CDR3 sequence (DNA): TGTGCCAGCAGTAGTGGACGGGGTTGGAATGAGCAGTTCTTC. This translates into CASSSGRGWNEQFF.

This clonotype appeared a few times. The chain links TRBV4-2 to TRBJ2-1; D is unclear. The CDR3 has 12 amino acids. CDR1 LGHNA and CDR2 YNFKEQ come from the germline V gene. V was trimmed by 0 bases and J by 8 bases, leaving 5 bases between them. DNA of the CDR3: TGTGCCAGCAGCCAAGAGGGATATGAGCAGTTCTTC. The encoded protein is CASSQEGYEQFF.

The V gene is TRBV9, the J gene TRBJ2-7; D might be TRBD2 (6 bases). Trimming shortened V by 0 bases and J by 7 bases, and 14 bases separated the two germline ends. The V gene's germline CDR1 is SGDLS and CDR2 YYNGEE. The CDR3 has 14 residues. The CDR3 DNA follows: TGTGCCAGCAGCGTAGCGAGTTCAGGGAGGGAGCAGTACTTC. Translating it yields CASSVASSGREQYF.

The table lists this clonotype with a few counts. V and J are TRBV12-3 or TRBV12-4 and TRBJ2-1; D ambiguous. There are 12 residues in the CDR3. V lost 2 bases, J lost 7 bases, and 6 bases lay in between. The CDR3: CASSLYGNEQFF. The CDR3 nucleotides are TGTGCCAGCAGTTTATATGGGAATGAGCAGTTCTTC.